This T cell receptor beta chain was observed in a study of shared clonotypes between healthy human individuals. CDR3 size: 12 residues. V was pared by 6 bases and J by 4 bases, with 9 bases between. Germline loops: CDR1 SEHNR, CDR2 FQNEAQ (reference sequence). Some clones are missing from TCRdb's copy, which holds only in-frame ones; the method was immunoSEQ multiplex PCR. The sample carries 2 million to 2.5 million clones, 80% to 95% recorded once. This clone is a singleton in its sample. V is TRBV7-9 and J is TRBJ1-2; a weak D match, TRBD1 (5 bases). This sequence originates from a man younger than 35 in good health. Some clones in this sample may be carry-over from other donors' samples. Source material: naive CD4+ T cells from PBMCs. The subset here: CD45RA+ positively selected. CDR3 loop: CASSQGLYGYTF. The CDR3 DNA reads as TGTGCCAGCAGTCAGGGTCTCTATGGCTACACCTTC.